The 32 T cell receptor beta chains in this list originate from one sample, sequenced in a study of blood T cells in healthy people across ages. Combining a sample-barcoded 5' primer with a J-beta primer mix, a second PCR ran for 7 to 11 cycles. In TCRdb, the 5' RACE reads were re-called with MiXCR into one record per CDR3 protein. The data contain 950,000 to 1,200,000 distinct CDR3 sequences, more than 30% of them singletons. Sequencing was performed on blood. These receptors were obtained from a man younger than 35 in good health.

This chain connects TRBV13 to TRBJ2-1; D may be TRBD1 or TRBD2 (5 bases each). V lost 6 bases to trimming and J lost 10 bases, with 13 bases between them. CDR1 PRHDT and CDR2 FYEKMQ come from the germline V gene (reference sequence). This CDR3 has 12 amino acids. The CDR3 loop is CASRSGRYEQFF. The CDR3 DNA reads TGTGCCAGCAGATCGGGGCGCTACGAGCAGTTCTTC.

This chain joins TRBV10-3 and TRBJ2-3, with 7 bases fitting TRBD2. Germline V lookup: CDR1 ENHRY, CDR2 SYGVKD. Unmatched junction bases numbered 10, after V lost 7 bases and J lost 3 bases. This CDR3 has 15 residues. CDR3 protein: CAIKDRRAGTDTQYF. CDR3 nucleotides: TGTGCCATCAAGGACCGACGAGCGGGGACAGATACGCAGTATTTT.

This clonotype was seen more than once but under ten times. The chain employs TRBV12-3 or TRBV12-4 and TRBJ1-1, with D possibly TRBD1 on 6 matching bases. This CDR3 has 15 amino acids. The germline V and J ends were trimmed by 6 bases and 5 bases, with 19 bases remaining between them. The CDR3 region is CASSSNPQGLTEAFF. CDR3 sequence (DNA): TGTGCCAGCAGCTCTAACCCACAGGGACTAACTGAAGCTTTCTTT.

On this clonotype: A much larger clone lies one base from this, so it may be a read error. The chain carries TRBV29-1 and TRBJ2-1; no definite D call. CDR1 is SQVTM and CDR2 is ANQGSEA in the germline V gene. The CDR3 runs 19 residues. The CDR3, as DNA: TGCAGCGTTGAATCCCTATCGTTCGCGATGGGGTCCCAGTACAATAAGCAGTTCTTC. Translation: CSVESLSFAMGSQYNKQFF.

The chain recombines TRBV7-2 with TRBJ1-2; D remains ambiguous. V was clipped by 0 bases and J by 0 bases, with 11 bases between them. This CDR3 is 16 amino acids long. Germline assignment: CDR1 SGHTA and CDR2 FQGNSA. DNA for the CDR3: TGTGCCAGCAGCTTAGCGGAGGGCGGAACTAACTATGGCTACACCTTC. Translation gives CASSLAEGGTNYGYTF.

As for this clonotype: A much more abundant neighbour one base away suggests this may be a read error. V usage is TRBV28 and J usage is TRBJ2-1; D gene uncertain. Germline V gene data show CDR1 as MDHEN and CDR2 as SYDVKM. This CDR3 is built from 12 residues. CDR3 region: CASSLPNNERFF. CDR3 DNA: TGTGCCAGCAGTTTACCGAACAATGAGCGGTTCTTC.

V gene TRBV29-1 combines with J gene TRBJ2-2, with 9 positions matching TRBD1. With 5 bases clipped from V and 7 bases from J, the junction kept 8 bases outside the gene matches. This CDR3 contains 14 residues. Germline loops: CDR1 SQVTM, CDR2 ANQGSEA. The CDR3 here is CSVQGGTGIGELFF. The CDR3 DNA follows: TGCAGCGTTCAAGGCGGGACAGGGATCGGGGAGCTGTTTTTT.

The V gene is TRBV5-1, the J gene TRBJ2-7; D perhaps matches TRBD1 (5 bases). The germline CDR1 and CDR2 sequences are SGHRS and YFSETQ. The CDR3 runs 17 residues. Trimming shortened V by 0 bases and J by 2 bases, and 18 bases separated the two germline ends. The chain's CDR3 is CASSLESRDHGPYEQYF. CDR3 nucleotide sequence: TGCGCCAGCAGCTTGGAAAGCAGGGATCATGGCCCCTACGAGCAGTACTTC.

The chain recombines TRBV4-3 with TRBJ1-2; D is perhaps TRBD1 (6 bases). CDR1 and CDR2 (germline): LGHNA, YSLEER. The V end lost 1 base, the J end lost 7 bases, and 13 bases lay between the germline ends. The CDR3 is 14 residues long. The CDR3 nucleotides are TGCGCCAGCAGCCAAGTTCTTGGGGGCCGTGGCTACACCTTC. It yields the protein CASSQVLGGRGYTF.

CDR3 in DNA: TGTGCCACATCGACAGGGTTGAATTCACCCCTCCACTTT. Translation gives CATSTGLNSPLHF. The chain is built from TRBV6-2 or TRBV6-3 and TRBJ1-6; 7 nucleotides align to TRBD1. The J segment lost 7 bases and the V segment lost 10 bases, leaving 7 bases of the junction unmatched. CDR3 size: 13 residues. Germline V gene sequence: CDR1 MNHEY, CDR2 SVGEGT.

This clonotype was recorded many times. The rearrangement uses TRBV9 and TRBJ2-1; a weak D match, TRBD1 (6 bases). Trimming left V 3 bases short and J 6 bases short, with 16 bases between. Germline V CDR1 and CDR2: SGDLS, YYNGEE. The CDR3 spans 15 residues. The CDR3 DNA reads as TGTGCCAGCAGCGCCGCCGGGACACGACTCAATGAGCAGTTCTTC. It codes for CASSAAGTRLNEQFF.

The chain joins TRBV24-1 to TRBJ2-7; 10 bases map to TRBD2. The CDR3 spans 15 residues. The V gene's germline CDR1 is KGHDR and CDR2 SFDVKD. With V trimmed by 12 bases and J by 7 bases, 17 bases remained unmatched. CDR3 protein: CAAARPGLASNEQYF. CDR3 in DNA: TGTGCCGCCGCCCGACCGGGACTAGCGAGTAATGAGCAGTACTTC.

The CDR3 DNA sequence: TGTGCCAGCAGCTTATCGGACAGGGTGGAAGAGACCCAGTTCTTC. As protein: CASSLSDRVEETQFF. The genes are TRBV7-9 and TRBJ2-1, with 8 positions matching TRBD1. This CDR3 is 15 amino acids long. The junction had 13 bases not matched to a gene; V was cut back by 2 bases and J by 13 bases. The germline gives CDR1 SEHNR, CDR2 FQNEAQ (reference sequence).

The rearrangement links TRBV24-1 to TRBJ2-2, with D unclear. V shed 5 bases and J shed 4 bases, with 7 bases lying between them. Germline-derived CDR1 and CDR2 are KGHDR and SFDVKD. The CDR3 contains 13 residues. The chain's CDR3 is CATSVSRTGELFF. CDR3 coding DNA: TGTGCCACCAGTGTTTCGCGCACCGGGGAGCTGTTTTTT.

Only a few counts were recorded for this clonotype. The chain uses TRBV6-5 and TRBJ1-2; 7 bases agree with TRBD1. The V and J ends lost 6 bases and 4 bases, in that order; junction bases with no gene match: 8. CDR1 and CDR2 (germline): MNHEY, SVGAGI. This CDR3 region has 14 residues. Here the CDR3 reads CASSRQGSIYGYTF. CDR3 DNA sequence: TGTGCCAGCAGCCGACAGGGCTCGATCTATGGCTACACCTTC.

The chain carries TRBV28 and TRBJ2-7, with 7 nucleotides matching TRBD1. Germline lookup yields CDR1 MDHEN and CDR2 SYDVKM. V trimming: 11 bases; J trimming: 7 bases; junction bases outside the gene matches: 11. The CDR3 length is 12 residues. The CDR3 DNA is TGTGCCTCCCAAGAAGGGGGCCGAGAGCAGTACTTC. Protein: CASQEGGREQYF.

This sequence joins TRBV28 and TRBJ1-1; 8 bases map to TRBD1. J gave up 11 bases and V 2 bases, and 10 bases lay outside the gene matches. The CDR3 sequence is 14 residues long. In germline, CDR1 is MDHEN, CDR2 SYDVKM. CDR3 region: CASSLPGGTFWAFF. In DNA, the CDR3 is TGTGCCAGCAGTTTACCAGGGGGCACCTTTTGGGCTTTCTTT.

This clonotype showed up just a few times. V and J are TRBV29-1 and TRBJ2-1, with D perhaps TRBD2 (6 bases). Trimming removed 3 bases at V and 7 bases at J, with 16 bases between. Germline-derived CDR1 and CDR2 are SQVTM and ANQGSEA. The CDR3 runs 14 residues. CDR3 nucleotide sequence: TGCAGCGTTGAGGAGGGATGGAGACAGAATGAGCAGTTCTTC. It codes for CSVEEGWRQNEQFF.

The genes are TRBV5-1 and TRBJ2-7, with D possibly matching TRBD1 (6 bases). The V end lost 7 bases, the J end lost 1 base, and 12 bases lay between the germline ends. CDR1 and CDR2 (germline): SGHRS, YFSETQ. The CDR3 runs 13 residues. CDR3 in DNA: TGCGCCAGCGGCTCTACAGGGTCCTACGAGCAGTACTTC. It translates to CASGSTGSYEQYF.

The chain recombines TRBV5-6 with TRBJ2-3; maybe TRBD2 (7 bases). Germline assignment: CDR1 SGHDT and CDR2 YYEEEE. V lost 4 bases to trimming and J lost 5 bases, with 26 bases between them. The CDR3 is made up of 18 amino acids. CDR3 in DNA: TGTGCCAGCAGCCCTAAAGCTGTTGGGCGGGGGCTCCGAGATACGCAGTATTTT. It yields the protein CASSPKAVGRGLRDTQYF.

The chain couples TRBV2 to TRBJ1-2; D not certain. The germline V and J ends were trimmed by 8 bases and 7 bases, with 8 bases remaining between them. This CDR3 has 10 residues. The germline V gene has CDR1 SNHLY and CDR2 FYNNEI. CDR3 in amino acids: CASGSVGYTF. In nucleotides, the CDR3 is TGTGCCAGCGGGTCGGTTGGCTACACCTTC.

This clonotype was recorded a few times. V gene TRBV20-1 combines with J gene TRBJ2-1; TRBD2 agrees at 7 bases. Per germline, CDR1 DFQATT and CDR2 SNEGSKA (reference sequence). V was clipped by 5 bases and J by 10 bases; unmatched bases: 14. The CDR3 contains 14 residues. Written as DNA, the CDR3 is TGCAGTGCTCCTTCGACTAGCCGGGTTCGGGAGCAGTTCTTC. Its protein product is CSAPSTSRVREQFF.

This clonotype was counted only a few times. The CDR3 DNA reads TGTGCCAGCAGTTTATATGACAGCACAGATACGCAGTATTTT. It yields the protein CASSLYDSTDTQYF. The chain uses TRBV27 and TRBJ2-3, with D uncertain. Deletions cut 1 base from V and 0 bases from J, with 5 bases between. Looked up from germline, CDR1 is MNHEY and CDR2 is SMNVEV (reference sequence). This CDR3 has 14 residues.

This clonotype appeared many times. The rearrangement joins TRBV5-1 to TRBJ2-4, with D perhaps TRBD1 or TRBD2 (5 bases each). The germline V and J ends were trimmed by 4 bases and 8 bases, with 16 bases remaining between them. Germline V gene lookup returns CDR1 SGHRS and CDR2 YFSETQ. This CDR3 contains 14 residues. CDR3 in DNA: TGCGCCAGCAGCCAACCGGGACCGGAGGACATTCAGTACTTC. The encoded protein is CASSQPGPEDIQYF.

V usage is TRBV20-1 and J usage is TRBJ2-7; possibly TRBD1 or TRBD2 for D (5 bases each). The CDR3 extends over 17 amino acids. The V and J ends lost 5 bases and 2 bases respectively, with 25 bases between them. Germline CDR1 reads DFQATT; CDR2 reads SNEGSKA (reference sequence). Here the CDR3 DNA reads TGCAGTGCTCCCCGACCCAGACAGTGGGGGTTCCCCTACGAGCAGTACTTC. Translated, it gives CSAPRPRQWGFPYEQYF.

Notes on this clonotype: Its ends do not fully match the called genes, so a read error is possible. This chain links TRBV6-5 with TRBJ1-4, with D perhaps matching TRBD1 (5 bases). Germline V gene sequence: CDR1 MNHEY, CDR2 SVGAGI. CDR3 length: 16 amino acids. The CDR3 protein is CASSPRPGPTTEKLFF. DNA for the CDR3: TGTGCCAGCAGTCCGAGACCGGGGCCCACTACTGAAAAACTGTTTTTT.

The chain couples TRBV29-1 to TRBJ2-1; possible D gene TRBD2, 7 bases. This CDR3 contains 15 residues. CDR1 is SQVTM and CDR2 is ANQGSEA in the germline V gene. V was shortened by 7 bases and J by 2 bases, with 18 bases between the two germline ends. The CDR3 loop is CSARGALLTYNEQFF. CDR3 nucleotide sequence: TGCAGCGCCCGGGGGGCCCTCTTGACCTACAATGAGCAGTTCTTC.

The chain combines TRBV6-1 with TRBJ1-1; no firm D call. V was pared by 6 bases and J by 3 bases, with 14 bases between. The germline gives CDR1 MNHNS, CDR2 SASEGT. The CDR3 loop spans 14 amino acids. The CDR3 loop is CASSRTPGYTEAFF. The CDR3 nucleotides read TGTGCCAGCAGCCGAACCCCCGGGTACACTGAAGCTTTCTTT.

This chain uses TRBV20-1 with TRBJ2-3; TRBD2 matches 9 bases. J lost 5 bases, V lost 5 bases, and 8 bases had no gene match. This CDR3 has 14 residues. The germline V gene has CDR1 DFQATT and CDR2 SNEGSKA (reference sequence). The CDR3 coding sequence is TGCAGTGCTGGCAGGACTAGCGACCTAGATACGCAGTATTTT. Its translation is CSAGRTSDLDTQYF.

This clonotype showed up just a few times. This CDR3 reads CASTSTGSKNIQYF. DNA of the CDR3: TGTGCCAGTACATCGACAGGGAGCAAAAACATTCAGTACTTC. The chain joins TRBV7-9 to TRBJ2-4, with 7 bases that match TRBD1. Trimming removed 9 bases from V and 3 bases from J; junction bases left unmatched: 8. CDR3 length: 14 amino acids. Germline V gene data show CDR1 as SEHNR and CDR2 as FQNEAQ (reference sequence).

This clonotype was recorded once. The chain links TRBV20-1 to TRBJ1-2; 7 bases agree with TRBD1. Per the germline V gene, CDR1 is DFQATT and CDR2 is SNEGSKA (reference sequence). This CDR3 comprises 14 residues. V trimming: 6 bases; J trimming: 4 bases; junction bases outside the gene matches: 11. CDR3 residues: CSAGQGQGGYGYTF. CDR3 in DNA: TGCAGTGCGGGACAAGGGCAGGGGGGCTATGGCTACACCTTC.

In this sample, this clonotype turned up a few times. This rearrangement joins TRBV30 to TRBJ2-1; maybe TRBD1 (6 bases). Germline CDR1 is GTSNPN and CDR2 is SVGIG (reference sequence). Between the trimmed V and J ends, which lost 3 bases and 0 bases, there was a span of 18 bases. The CDR3 is 17 amino acids. This CDR3 reads CAWSDPRGMSSYNEQFF. CDR3 DNA: TGTGCCTGGAGCGACCCCAGGGGAATGAGCTCCTACAATGAGCAGTTCTTC. Looking up the rest from reference TRBV30 and TRBJ2-1 gives the full variable domain: SQTIHQWPATLVQPVGSPLSLECTVEGTSNPNLYWYRQAAGRGLQLLFYSVGIGQISSEVPQNLSASRPQDRQFILSSKKLLLSDSGFYLCAWSDPRGMSSYNEQFFGPGTRLTVL.